Below are 23 T cell receptor beta chains sequenced from a single sample in a study of identical twins. Each CDR3 protein is one row after TCRdb ran MiXCR on the 5' RACE reads. The table lists hundreds of thousands of distinct CDR3 sequences, around 8.1% of them singletons. The same sample was also used in a study of yellow fever vaccine responses in identical twins.

Input material: memory (CD45RO+) T cells sorted from blood. Receptors originate from a woman between 18 and 30 years old in good health.

This clonotype was picked up many times. The rearrangement links TRBV25-1 to TRBJ2-1; D unresolved. Germline V lookup: CDR1 MGHDK, CDR2 SYGVNS. Trimming shortened V by 2 bases and J by 5 bases, and 19 bases separated the two germline ends. The CDR3 length is 17 residues. This CDR3 reads CASSEMSRANEHNEQFF. CDR3 in DNA: TGTGCCAGCAGTGAAATGTCTAGAGCCAACGAACACAATGAGCAGTTCTTC.

This clonotype was recorded at least ten times. The V and J genes are TRBV12-3 or TRBV12-4 and TRBJ2-1; the D gene is possibly TRBD2 (6 bases). The ends were cut back, 8 bases at V and 2 bases at J, with 13 bases in the middle. CDR3 length: 14 residues. The CDR3 bases are TGTGCCAGCTCTGATACGGGAGCCTACAATGAGCAGTTCTTC. Protein product: CASSDTGAYNEQFF.

This clonotype was picked up many times. The chain joins TRBV12-3 or TRBV12-4 to TRBJ1-3; TRBD1 might be the D (5 bases). The CDR3 runs to 11 residues. Trimming shortened V by 11 bases and J by 0 bases, and 5 bases separated the two germline ends. The CDR3 sequence: CAGGSGNTIYF. The CDR3 bases are TGTGCCGGGGGCTCTGGAAACACCATATATTTT.

Concerning this clonotype itself: The CDR3 does not end in the conserved phenylalanine or tryptophan, so this is likely a read error. The chain employs TRBV5-5 and TRBJ1-2; 7 bases map to TRBD1. The CDR3 sequence is 14 residues long. Germline V gene lookup returns CDR1 SGHKS and CDR2 YYEKEE (reference sequence). Trimming removed 1 base from V and 4 bases from J; junction bases left unmatched: 4. The CDR3 DNA sequence: TGTGCCAGCAGCTTGCCCCGGGACAGCTATGGCTACACCCTC. Translation: CASSLPRDSYGYTL.

This clonotype was detected only a few times. This chain joins TRBV7-2 and TRBJ2-5; TRBD2 aligns across 7 bases. CDR1 is SGHTA and CDR2 is FQGNSA in the germline V gene. The trim removed 5 bases at V and 4 bases at J, leaving 13 bases unmatched. CDR3 length: 16 residues. Here the CDR3 DNA reads TGTGCCAGCAGCCTAAAGACTAGCCGGGTCACAGAGACCCAGTACTTC. It translates to CASSLKTSRVTETQYF.

In its sample, this clonotype was seen many times. This rearrangement joins TRBV9 to TRBJ2-1, with D hard to call. CDR3 length equals 10 residues. In germline, CDR1 is SGDLS, CDR2 YYNGEE. The V end was cut by 3 bases, the J end by 9 bases, with 4 bases between. CDR3 DNA: TGTGCCAGCAGCGGCCGTGAGCAGTTCTTC. Protein sequence: CASSGREQFF.

This clonotype has more than one count but fewer than ten. V and J are TRBV24-1 and TRBJ2-1; 15 positions agree with TRBD2. Per the germline V gene, CDR1 is KGHDR and CDR2 is SFDVKD. Unmatched junction bases numbered 7, after V lost 5 bases and J lost 9 bases. CDR3 length: 16 residues. The CDR3 is CATSAQGLAGGTEQFF. CDR3 DNA sequence: TGTGCCACCAGTGCCCAGGGACTAGCGGGAGGCACTGAGCAGTTCTTC.

This clonotype was counted at least ten times. The chain is built from TRBV28 and TRBJ2-1, with unresolved D. The CDR3 contains 14 residues. V gave up 5 bases and J gave up 9 bases, with 17 bases separating them. CDR1 MDHEN and CDR2 SYDVKM come from the germline V gene. DNA of the CDR3: TGTGCCAGCAGTCCTAACCCCGTTGGGGTTGAGCAGTTCTTC. Its protein is CASSPNPVGVEQFF. Complete variable domain (other parts from reference TRBV28 and TRBJ2-1): DVKVTQSSRYLVKRTGEKVFLECVQDMDHENMFWYRQDPGLGLRLIYFSYDVKMKEKGDIPEGYSVSREKKERFSLILESASTNQTSMYLCASSPNPVGVEQFFGPGTRLTVL.

This clonotype has only a few counts. The chain combines TRBV20-1 with TRBJ2-7; TRBD1 is a possible D gene (6 bases). V lost 2 bases, J lost 3 bases, and 14 bases lay in between. Germline CDR1 is DFQATT and CDR2 is SNEGSKA (reference sequence). CDR3 length: 14 amino acids. The CDR3 DNA sequence: TGCAGTGCTAGACCCCCAACAGGGATCTACGAGCAGTACTTC. It codes for CSARPPTGIYEQYF.

This clonotype was detected a few times. This chain uses TRBV7-2 with TRBJ2-5; 7 bases are a match to TRBD2. This CDR3 has 14 residues. Germline V CDR1 and CDR2: SGHTA, FQGNSA. V shed 1 base and J 7 bases; nucleotides not matched to a gene: 6. The DNA for the CDR3 is TGTGCCAGCAGCTTAGATGGGAGGGGACGGACCCAGTACTTC. Translation gives CASSLDGRGRTQYF.

This clonotype has at least ten counts. The chain recombines TRBV12-3 or TRBV12-4 with TRBJ2-1, with a possible D match to TRBD2 (5 bases). V dropped 4 bases and J dropped 9 bases, with 13 bases sitting between them. The CDR3 runs 13 residues. The CDR3 sequence is CASSSVGGSEQFF. CDR3 DNA: TGTGCCAGCAGTTCCGTAGGTGGGAGTGAGCAGTTCTTC.

In its sample, this clonotype was seen a few times. This chain connects TRBV9 to TRBJ1-2; weak D call: TRBD1 (5 bases). The CDR3 has 14 residues. Germline CDR1 and CDR2: SGDLS and YYNGEE. The germline V and J ends were trimmed by 2 bases and 3 bases, with 11 bases remaining between them. The CDR3 sequence is CASSVDSDYYGYTF. DNA of the CDR3: TGTGCCAGCAGCGTCGACAGTGACTACTATGGCTACACCTTC. Using reference TRBV9 and TRBJ1-2 for the parts outside the CDR3, the full variable domain is DSGVTQTPKHLITATGQRVTLRCSPRSGDLSVYWYQQSLDQGLQFLIQYYNGEERAKGNILERFSAQQFPDLHSELNLSSLELGDSALYFCASSVDSDYYGYTFGSGTRLTVV.

In its sample, this clonotype was seen a few times. V is TRBV28 and J is TRBJ2-1; D not certain. V was clipped by 6 bases and J by 7 bases, with 13 bases between them. Germline-derived CDR1 and CDR2 are MDHEN and SYDVKM. The CDR3 covers 13 residues. The CDR3: CASSPRSRNEQFF. CDR3 DNA sequence: TGTGCCAGCAGCCCTCGTAGCAGGAATGAGCAGTTCTTC.

In this sample, this clonotype turned up many times. The V and J genes are TRBV5-1 and TRBJ2-7; D is unclear. The CDR3 is made up of 14 amino acids. The V and J ends lost 0 bases and 7 bases respectively, with 14 bases between them. CDR1 is SGHRS and CDR2 is YFSETQ in the germline V gene. CDR3 nucleotide sequence: TGCGCCAGCAGCTTGGAGAGAGGTTTGGGGGAGCAGTACTTC. This sequence encodes CASSLERGLGEQYF.

At least ten counts were recorded for this clonotype. This chain joins TRBV5-1 and TRBJ2-1, with TRBD2 matching over 10 bases. The CDR3 is made up of 15 amino acids. The germline gives CDR1 SGHRS, CDR2 YFSETQ. Unmatched junction bases numbered 6, after V lost 4 bases and J lost 5 bases. The CDR3: CASSLLAGANNEQFF. The CDR3 DNA reads as TGCGCCAGCAGCCTTCTAGCGGGGGCTAACAATGAGCAGTTCTTC.

V gene TRBV4-2 combines with J gene TRBJ2-1, with 8 positions matching TRBD2. In germline, CDR1 is LGHNA, CDR2 YNFKEQ. V lost 0 bases and J lost 9; bases outside the gene matches: 13. This CDR3 region has 17 residues. The chain's CDR3 is CASSQEGTGGPFGEQFF. The CDR3 nucleotides are TGTGCCAGCAGCCAAGAGGGTACGGGAGGGCCATTCGGTGAGCAGTTCTTC.

The rearrangement uses TRBV5-1 and TRBJ2-3; TRBD2 agrees at 7 bases. Germline V CDR1 and CDR2: SGHRS, YFSETQ. The CDR3 loop spans 15 amino acids. V dropped 4 bases and J dropped 2; count of bases not matched to a gene: 7. CDR3 nucleotide sequence: TGCGCCAGCAGCAGAACGGGGGGACCCACAGATACGCAGTATTTT. This encodes CASSRTGGPTDTQYF.

This clonotype has only a few counts. The chain has TRBV5-5 and TRBJ2-7; no clear D. This CDR3 region has 14 residues. Trimming took off 1 base at V and 2 bases at J, with 10 bases between the two ends. Germline CDR1 reads SGHKS; CDR2 reads YYEKEE (reference sequence). CDR3 DNA: TGTGCCAGCAGCTTGTGGTCAGAAACCTACGAGCAGTACTTC. It yields the protein CASSLWSETYEQYF.

This clonotype was seen more than once but under ten times. The CDR3 sequence is CSAPGQGSNQPQHF. The CDR3 nucleotides are TGCAGTGCCCCTGGACAGGGTAGCAATCAGCCCCAGCATTTT. V is TRBV20-1 and J is TRBJ1-5; 8 bases line up with TRBD1. The V and J ends lost 6 bases and 0 bases, in that order; junction bases with no gene match: 4. Germline lookup yields CDR1 DFQATT and CDR2 SNEGSKA (reference sequence). The length of the CDR3 is 14 residues.

V usage is TRBV28 and J usage is TRBJ2-7; 10 nucleotides match TRBD2. The germline V gene encodes CDR1 MDHEN and CDR2 SYDVKM. The CDR3 is 19 residues long. Trimming at V came to 5 bases and at J to 5 bases, leaving 21 bases not matched to a gene. The CDR3 DNA follows: TGTGCCAGCAGTACCCCTGCGGCAGGTGGTCTAGCGGGAGCCAACGAGCAGTACTTC. Protein sequence: CASSTPAAGGLAGANEQYF.

As to this clonotype: A much larger clone differs from this one at a single base, so this may be a read error. The rearrangement uses TRBV5-1 and TRBJ1-1; 10 bases map to TRBD1. V lost 4 bases and J lost 5; bases outside the gene matches: 14. The germline V gene has CDR1 SGHRS and CDR2 YFSETQ. This CDR3 has 17 residues. This CDR3 is CASSLDRQGAGSTEAFF. The CDR3, as DNA: TGCGCCAGCAGCCTCGATAGACAGGGGGCCGGTAGTACTGAAGCTTTCTTT.

This clonotype was counted a few times. The rearrangement links TRBV5-5 to TRBJ2-6; D remains ambiguous. Germline V gene data show CDR1 as SGHKS and CDR2 as YYEKEE (reference sequence). The CDR3 has 15 amino acids. V shed 0 bases and J shed 1 base, with 5 bases lying between them. Written as DNA, the CDR3 is TGTGCCAGCAGCTTGGTTACTTCTGGGGCCAACGTCCTGACTTTC. Protein: CASSLVTSGANVLTF.

J is TRBJ2-1 and V is TRBV28, with D perhaps matching TRBD2 (7 bases). This CDR3 spans 14 amino acids. Trimming took off 8 bases at V and 3 bases at J, with 14 bases between the two ends. Germline CDR1 is MDHEN and CDR2 is SYDVKM. The CDR3: CASYGGGGYNEQFF. In DNA, the CDR3 is TGTGCCAGCTACGGGGGAGGGGGCTACAATGAGCAGTTCTTC.